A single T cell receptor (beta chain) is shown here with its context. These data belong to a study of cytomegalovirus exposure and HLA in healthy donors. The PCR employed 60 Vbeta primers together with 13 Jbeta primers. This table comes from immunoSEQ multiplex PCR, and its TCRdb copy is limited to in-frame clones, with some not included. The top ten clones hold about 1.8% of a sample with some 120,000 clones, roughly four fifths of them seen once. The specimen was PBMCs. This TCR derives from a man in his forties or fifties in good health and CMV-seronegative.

The CDR3 loop reads CASSQSNGGGYEQYF. CDR3 nucleotides: TGTGCCAGCAGTCAAAGTAACGGGGGTGGCTACGAGCAGTACTTC. The rearrangement joins TRBV7-8 to TRBJ2-7; tentatively, D is TRBD2 (6 bases). The CDR3 contains 15 residues. V dropped 6 bases and J dropped 3 bases, with 18 bases sitting between them. Germline V gives CDR1 SGHVS, CDR2 FQNEAQ.